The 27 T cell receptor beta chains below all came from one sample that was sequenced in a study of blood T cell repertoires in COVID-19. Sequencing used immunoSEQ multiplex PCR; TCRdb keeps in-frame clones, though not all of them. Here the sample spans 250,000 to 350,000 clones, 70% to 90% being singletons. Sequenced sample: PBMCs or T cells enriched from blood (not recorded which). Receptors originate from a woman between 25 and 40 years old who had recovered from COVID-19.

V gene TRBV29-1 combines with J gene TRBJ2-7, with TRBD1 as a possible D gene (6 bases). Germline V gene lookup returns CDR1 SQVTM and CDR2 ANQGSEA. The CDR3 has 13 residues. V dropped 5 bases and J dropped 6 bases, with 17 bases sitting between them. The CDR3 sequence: CSVRGRGPGEQYF. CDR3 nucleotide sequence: TGCAGCGTTAGGGGCAGGGGACCGGGCGAGCAGTACTTC.

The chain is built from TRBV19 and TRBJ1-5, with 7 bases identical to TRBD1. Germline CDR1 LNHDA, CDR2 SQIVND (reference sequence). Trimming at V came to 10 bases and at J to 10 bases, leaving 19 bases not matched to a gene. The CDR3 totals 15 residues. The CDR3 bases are TGTGCCACCAAGTACGGCAGGGGGACGGGGAGCCCCCAGCATTTT. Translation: CATKYGRGTGSPQHF.

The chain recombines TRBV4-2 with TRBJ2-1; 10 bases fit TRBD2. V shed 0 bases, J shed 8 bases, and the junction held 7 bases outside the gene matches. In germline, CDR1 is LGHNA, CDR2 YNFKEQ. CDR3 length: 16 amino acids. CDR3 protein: CASSQESSGGRDEQFF. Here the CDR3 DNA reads TGTGCCAGCAGCCAAGAGTCTAGCGGGGGACGGGATGAGCAGTTCTTC.

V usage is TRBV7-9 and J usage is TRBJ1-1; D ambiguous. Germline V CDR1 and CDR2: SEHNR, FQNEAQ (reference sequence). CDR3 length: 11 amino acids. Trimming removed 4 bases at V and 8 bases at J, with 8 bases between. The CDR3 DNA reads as TGTGCCAGCAGCTCAGGTGTAGAAGCTTTCTTT. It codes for CASSSGVEAFF.

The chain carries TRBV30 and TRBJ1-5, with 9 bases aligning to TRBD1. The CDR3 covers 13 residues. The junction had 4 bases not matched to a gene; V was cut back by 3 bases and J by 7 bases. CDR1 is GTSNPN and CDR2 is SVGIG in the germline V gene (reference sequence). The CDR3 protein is CAWRSDRGQPQHF. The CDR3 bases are TGTGCCTGGAGGTCGGACAGGGGCCAGCCCCAGCATTTT.

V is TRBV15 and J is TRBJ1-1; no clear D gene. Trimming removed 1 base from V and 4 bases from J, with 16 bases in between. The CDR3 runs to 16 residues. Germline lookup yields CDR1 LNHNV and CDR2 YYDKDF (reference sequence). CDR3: CATSRVSGLRGTEAFF. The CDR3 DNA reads TGTGCCACCAGCAGAGTTTCGGGTCTCCGGGGCACTGAAGCTTTCTTT.

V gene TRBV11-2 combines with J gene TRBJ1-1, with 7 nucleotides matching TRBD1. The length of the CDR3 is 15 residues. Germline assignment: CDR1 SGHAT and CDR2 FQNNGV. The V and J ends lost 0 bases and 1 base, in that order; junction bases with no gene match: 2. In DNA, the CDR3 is TGTGCCAGCAGCTTAGAACAGGGGAGGAACACTGAAGCTTTCTTT. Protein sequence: CASSLEQGRNTEAFF.

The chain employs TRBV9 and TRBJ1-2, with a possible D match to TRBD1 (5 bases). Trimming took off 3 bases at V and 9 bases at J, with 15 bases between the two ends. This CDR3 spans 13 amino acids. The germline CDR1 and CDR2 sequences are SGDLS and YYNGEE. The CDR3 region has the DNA TGTGCCAGCAGCGCCTTTACAGGTTTTCGCTACACCTTC. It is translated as CASSAFTGFRYTF.

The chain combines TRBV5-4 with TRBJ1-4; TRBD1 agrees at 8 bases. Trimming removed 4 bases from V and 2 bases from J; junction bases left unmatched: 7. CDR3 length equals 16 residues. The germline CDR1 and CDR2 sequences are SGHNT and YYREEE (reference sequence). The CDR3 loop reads CASSGDRGPTNEKLFF. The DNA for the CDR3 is TGTGCCAGCAGCGGAGACAGGGGCCCCACTAATGAAAAACTGTTTTTT.

The CDR3 protein is CASSSGQGSNQPQHF. The CDR3 bases are TGTGCCAGCAGCTCCGGACAGGGCAGCAATCAGCCCCAGCATTTT. V usage is TRBV11-2 and J usage is TRBJ1-5; TRBD1 matches 8 bases. Germline CDR1 SGHAT, CDR2 FQNNGV. Germline trimming cut 4 bases from V and 1 base from J; bases unmatched to any gene: 3. The CDR3 covers 15 residues.

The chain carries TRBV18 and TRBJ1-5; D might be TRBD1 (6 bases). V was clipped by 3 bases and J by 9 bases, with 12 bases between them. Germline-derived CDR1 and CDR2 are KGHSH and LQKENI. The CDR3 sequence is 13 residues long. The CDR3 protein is CASSPTGPGPQHF. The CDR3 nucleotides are TGTGCCAGCTCACCGACAGGTCCCGGGCCCCAGCATTTT.

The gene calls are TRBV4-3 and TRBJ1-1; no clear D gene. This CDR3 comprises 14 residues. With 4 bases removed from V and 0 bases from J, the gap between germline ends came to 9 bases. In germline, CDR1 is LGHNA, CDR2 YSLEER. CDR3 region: CASSPTTMNTEAFF. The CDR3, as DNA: TGCGCCAGCAGCCCGACTACCATGAACACTGAAGCTTTCTTT.

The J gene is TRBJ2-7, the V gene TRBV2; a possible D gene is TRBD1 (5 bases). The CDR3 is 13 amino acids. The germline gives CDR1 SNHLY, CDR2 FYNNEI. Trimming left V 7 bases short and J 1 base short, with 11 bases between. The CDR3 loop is CASNQGRSYEQYF. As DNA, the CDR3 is TGTGCCAGCAACCAGGGCCGGTCCTACGAGCAGTACTTC. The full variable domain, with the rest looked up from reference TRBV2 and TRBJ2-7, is EPEVTQTPSHQVTQMGQEVILRCVPISNHLYFYWYRQILGQKVEFLVSFYNNEISEKSEIFDDQFSVERPDGSNFTLKIRSTKLEDSAMYFCASNQGRSYEQYFGPGTRLTVT.

The CDR3 DNA is TGCGCCAGCAGCCAAGCCAACAGGGACCTAGATACGCAGTATTTT. It codes for CASSQANRDLDTQYF. The chain employs TRBV4-1 and TRBJ2-3, with a tentative D call TRBD1 (6 bases). CDR3 length equals 15 residues. Germline V gene data show CDR1 as MGHRA and CDR2 as YSYEKL. The V end was cut by 1 base, the J end by 5 bases, with 13 bases between.

The CDR3 coding sequence is TGCAGTGCTAGTACCCGGGGATGGAGCGGTGGCTACACCTTC. Protein sequence: CSASTRGWSGGYTF. The chain recombines TRBV20-1 with TRBJ1-2, with D unclear. The V end lost 3 bases, the J end lost 7 bases, and 18 bases lay between the germline ends. Germline V gives CDR1 DFQATT, CDR2 SNEGSKA (reference sequence). The CDR3 loop spans 14 amino acids.

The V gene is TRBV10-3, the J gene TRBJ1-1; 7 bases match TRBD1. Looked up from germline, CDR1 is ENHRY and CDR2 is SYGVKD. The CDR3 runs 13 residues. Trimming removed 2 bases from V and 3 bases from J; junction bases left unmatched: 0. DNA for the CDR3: TGTGCCATCAGTGAGACAGGGGACACTGAAGCTTTCTTT. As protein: CAISETGDTEAFF.

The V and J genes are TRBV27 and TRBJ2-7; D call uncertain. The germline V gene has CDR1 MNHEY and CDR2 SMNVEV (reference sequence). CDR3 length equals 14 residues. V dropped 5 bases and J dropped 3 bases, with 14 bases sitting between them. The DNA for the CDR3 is TGTGCCAGCAGTCCCGCGCGGAGTAGCTACGAGCAGTACTTC. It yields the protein CASSPARSSYEQYF.

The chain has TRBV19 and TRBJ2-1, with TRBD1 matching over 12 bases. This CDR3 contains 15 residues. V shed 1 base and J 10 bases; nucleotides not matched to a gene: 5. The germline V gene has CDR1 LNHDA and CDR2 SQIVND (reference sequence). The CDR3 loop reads CASSIGDRGQGEQFF. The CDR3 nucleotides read TGTGCCAGTAGTATAGGGGACAGGGGGCAGGGGGAGCAGTTCTTC.

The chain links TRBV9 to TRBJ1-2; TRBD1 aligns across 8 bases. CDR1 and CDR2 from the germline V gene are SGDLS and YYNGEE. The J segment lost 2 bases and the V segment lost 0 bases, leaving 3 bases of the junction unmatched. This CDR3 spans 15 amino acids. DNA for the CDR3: TGTGCCAGCAGCGTAGCTGGACAGGGAAACTATGGCTACACCTTC. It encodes CASSVAGQGNYGYTF.

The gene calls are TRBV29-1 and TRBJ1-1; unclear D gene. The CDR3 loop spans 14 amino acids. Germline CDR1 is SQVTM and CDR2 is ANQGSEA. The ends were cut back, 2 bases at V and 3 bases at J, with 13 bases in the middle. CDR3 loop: CSVELLFGDTEAFF. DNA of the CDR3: TGCAGCGTTGAATTACTGTTCGGGGACACTGAAGCTTTCTTT.

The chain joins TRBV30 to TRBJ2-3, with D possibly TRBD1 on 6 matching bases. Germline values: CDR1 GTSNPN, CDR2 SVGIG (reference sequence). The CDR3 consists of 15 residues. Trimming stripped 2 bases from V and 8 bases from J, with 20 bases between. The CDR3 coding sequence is TGTGCCTGGAGTCTCTCCGGGACAAGCGCCGGTACGCAGTATTTT. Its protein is CAWSLSGTSAGTQYF.

This chain's CDR3 is CASSGTSGGPTDTQYF. The CDR3 DNA reads TGTGCCAGCAGCGGGACTAGCGGGGGGCCGACAGATACGCAGTATTTT. The V call is TRBV5-4, the J call TRBJ2-3, with 15 bases matching TRBD2. With V trimmed by 4 bases and J by 3 bases, 3 bases remained unmatched. The CDR3 has 16 amino acids. Germline CDR1 is SGHNT and CDR2 is YYREEE (reference sequence).

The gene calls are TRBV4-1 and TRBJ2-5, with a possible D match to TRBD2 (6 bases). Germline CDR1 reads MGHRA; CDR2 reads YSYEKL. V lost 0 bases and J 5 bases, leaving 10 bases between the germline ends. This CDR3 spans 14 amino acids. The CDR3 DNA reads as TGCGCCAGCAGCCAAGACGGGGGTAGGGAGACCCAGTACTTC. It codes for CASSQDGGRETQYF.

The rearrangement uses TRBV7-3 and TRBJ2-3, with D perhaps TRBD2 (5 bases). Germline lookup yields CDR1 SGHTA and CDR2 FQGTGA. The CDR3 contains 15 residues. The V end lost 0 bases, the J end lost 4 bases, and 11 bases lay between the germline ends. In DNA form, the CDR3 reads TGTGCCAGCAGCTTAACGGGTGGACTCGCAGATACGCAGTATTTT. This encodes CASSLTGGLADTQYF.

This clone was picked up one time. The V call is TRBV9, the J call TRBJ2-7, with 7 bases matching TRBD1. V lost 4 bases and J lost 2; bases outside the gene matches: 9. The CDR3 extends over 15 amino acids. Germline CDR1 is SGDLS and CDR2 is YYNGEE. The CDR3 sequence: CASSFSWDSPYEQYF. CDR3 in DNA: TGTGCCAGCAGCTTTTCGTGGGACAGTCCCTACGAGCAGTACTTC.

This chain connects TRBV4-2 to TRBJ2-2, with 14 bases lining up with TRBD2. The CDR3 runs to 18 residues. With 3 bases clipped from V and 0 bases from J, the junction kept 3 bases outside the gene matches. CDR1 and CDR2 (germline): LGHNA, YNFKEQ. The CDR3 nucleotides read TGTGCCAGCAGCCATTGGACTAGCGGGGGGACGAACACCGGGGAGCTGTTTTTT. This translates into CASSHWTSGGTNTGELFF.

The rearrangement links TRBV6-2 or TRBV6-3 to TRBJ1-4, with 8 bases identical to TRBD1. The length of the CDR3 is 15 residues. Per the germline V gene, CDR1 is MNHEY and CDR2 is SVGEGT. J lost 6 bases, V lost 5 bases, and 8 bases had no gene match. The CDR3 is CASSTPRGRDEKLFF. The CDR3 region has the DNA TGTGCCAGCAGTACCCCCAGGGGGCGCGATGAAAAACTGTTTTTT.